This T cell receptor (beta chain) was found in a study of OX40 agonist ivuxolimab in advanced cancers. The CDR3 is made up of 14 amino acids. The V and J ends lost 3 bases and 10 bases, in that order; junction bases with no gene match: 9. The germline V gene encodes CDR1 SGHRS and CDR2 YFSETQ. The method was immunoSEQ multiplex PCR; TCRdb's version includes in-frame clones alone and lacks a portion of them. The sample includes 25,000 to 35,000 clones, about 80% seen only once; the top ten take around 21%. The starting material was CD4+ or CD8+ T cells sorted from blood, obtained in a trial of the OX40 agonist ivuxolimab. The chain recombines TRBV5-1 with TRBJ2-1, with 8 bases fitting TRBD1. This TCR derives from an adult with an advanced solid tumor such as melanoma, head and neck, liver or kidney cancer. CDR3 sequence reads: CASSYSGQAGEQFF. CDR3 in DNA: TGCGCCAGCAGCTACTCGGGACAGGCTGGAGAGCAGTTCTTC.